Sequencing of this TCR beta chain was carried out in a study of a mutant IDH1 vaccine in newly diagnosed glioma. Study background: Patients were started on vaccination 4-6 weeks after radiotherapy alone, or with temozolomide cycles. Study-wide results and caveats: A vaccine-induced immune response developed in roughly 93% of the patients. Seemingly, top peripheral T cell clonotype changes bore no relation to pseudoprogression.

Produced via immunoSEQ multiplex PCR; TCRdb's table is partial and in-frame only. Seen here are 35,000 to 55,000 clones, under 90% observed once, and the top ten hold roughly 5%. In germline, CDR1 is SGHTA, CDR2 FQGNSA. The CDR3 contains 16 residues. Trimming cost V 5 bases and J 6 bases; bases outside gene matches: 9. Concerning this clone: Its specificity is not known.

Time point meaning: week 35, safety follow-up. Topical imiquimod was applied with each vaccine dose, which held 300 ug of mutant IDH1 20-mer peptide. The sequencing here drew on PBMCs, taken from a glioma patient whose treatment included an IDH1 peptide vaccine. The chain joins TRBV7-2 to TRBJ2-3; TRBD2 agrees at 12 bases. The clonotype originates from a woman in her forties with glioma. Some clones in this sample may be carry-over from other donors' samples. CDR3 region: CASSPRLAGAADTQYF. Here the CDR3 DNA reads TGTGCCAGCAGCCCCCGACTAGCGGGAGCAGCGGATACGCAGTATTTT.